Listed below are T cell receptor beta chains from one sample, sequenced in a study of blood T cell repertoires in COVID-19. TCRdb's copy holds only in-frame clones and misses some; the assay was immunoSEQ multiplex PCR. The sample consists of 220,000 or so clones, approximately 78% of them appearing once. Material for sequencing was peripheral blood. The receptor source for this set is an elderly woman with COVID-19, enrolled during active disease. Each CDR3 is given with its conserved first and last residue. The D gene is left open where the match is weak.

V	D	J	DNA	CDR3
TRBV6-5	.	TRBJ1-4	TGTGCCAGCAGTCTAACGAGAACTAATGAAAAACTGTTTTTT	CASSLTRTNEKLFF
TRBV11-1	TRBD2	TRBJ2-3	TGTGCCAGCAGCTCCCAGCGGGAGACTACGCAGTATTTT	CASSSQRETTQYF
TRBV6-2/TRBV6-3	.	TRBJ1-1	TGTGCCAGCAGGCCTCAGGGGTTGGTCACTGAAGCTTTCTTT	CASRPQGLVTEAFF
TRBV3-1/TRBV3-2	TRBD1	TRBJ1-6	TGTGCCAGCAGTGAGGACAGGCCGAGCTCCTATAATTCACCCCTCCACTTT	CASSEDRPSSYNSPLHF
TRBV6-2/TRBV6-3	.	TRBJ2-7	TGTGCCAGCAGTTACTCGAGTCGGAAGCGATCCTACGAGCAGTACTTC	CASSYSSRKRSYEQYF
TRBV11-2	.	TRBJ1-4	TGTGCCAGCAGCTTAGGAGCCAAGCCCAGGGAAAAACTGTTTTTT	CASSLGAKPREKLFF
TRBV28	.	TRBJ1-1	TGTGCCAGCCAAGTCCGGGGGGGAATGAACACTGAAGCTTTCTTT	CASQVRGGMNTEAFF
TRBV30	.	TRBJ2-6	TGTGCCTGGAGCCAGGCTGGGGCCAACGTCCTGACTTTC	CAWSQAGANVLTF
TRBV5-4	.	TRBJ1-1	TGTGCCAGCAGCGGGGGCTCCGGGAAGAACACTGAAGCTTTCTTT	CASSGGSGKNTEAFF
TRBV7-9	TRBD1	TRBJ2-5	TGTGCCAGCAGCTTACGGGACAGGGGGCTTGGAGAGACCCAGTACTTC	CASSLRDRGLGETQYF
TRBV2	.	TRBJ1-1	TGTGCCAGCCGGATTGAAGACATGAACACTGAAGCTTTCTTT	CASRIEDMNTEAFF
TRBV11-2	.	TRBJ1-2	TGTGCCAGCAGCTTAGCCAGGGGACATGGCTACACCTTC	CASSLARGHGYTF